This is a list of T cell receptor beta chains from one sample in a study of Graves' ophthalmopathy and Graves' hyperthyroidism. One entry per CDR3 protein, called by TCRdb with MiXCR from the multiplex PCR reads. The sample contains roughly 380,000 distinct CDR3 sequences, 15% to 17% of which appear only once. The sequencing input was peripheral blood. Receptors originate from a woman aged 18-29 years with stable Graves' hyperthyroidism. The CDR3 runs from the conserved cysteine through the conserved F or W. A D gene is named only where the DNA matches it firmly. Expanded clones get a size class; other rows say once, few or many, or leave the size out.

j_call v_call d_call clone_size cdr3_nt cdr3_aa
TRBJ2-7 TRBV7-8 TRBD2 - TGTGCCAGCAGCACAACTAGCGGGGGGGCAGGATACGAGCAGTACTTC CASSTTSGGAGYEQYF
TRBJ2-7 TRBV9 TRBD1 many TGTGCCAGCAGCGTTGGGACAGGGGGCTTCGACGAGCAGTACTTC CASSVGTGGFDEQYF
TRBJ1-1 TRBV2 - few TGTGCCAGCAGTGACTCTTCTTGGGTTAGCACTGAAGCTTTCTTT CASSDSSWVSTEAFF
TRBJ1-2 TRBV20-1 - many TGCAGTGCTAGAGATCCCGGGGCTCGAGGTGGCTACACCTTC CSARDPGARGGYTF
TRBJ1-2 TRBV9 - - TGTGCCAGCAGCGAGGGGGGATTGGAAGGCTACACCTTC CASSEGGLEGYTF
TRBJ2-7 TRBV6-2/TRBV6-3 - many TGTGCCAGCAGTTACTCGAAAGGTTGGACGGACTACGAGCAGTACTTC CASSYSKGWTDYEQYF
TRBJ1-6 TRBV12-5 TRBD1 many TGTGCTAGTGGTTTGGTAGATTGGAGACAGGGACGGTCACCCCTCCACTTT CASGLVDWRQGRSPLHF
TRBJ2-7 TRBV6-5 - - TGTGCCAGCAGTTACTCAGGAGGGATCCACGAGCAGTACTTC CASSYSGGIHEQYF
TRBJ2-5 TRBV9 TRBD1 many TGTGCCAGCAGCGAGTTGACAGGGCCCCTGGAGACCCAGTACTTC CASSELTGPLETQYF
TRBJ1-1 TRBV5-6 TRBD1 many TGTGCCAGCCGCTACAGGGGGCTGAACACTGAAGCTTTCTTT CASRYRGLNTEAFF
TRBJ1-1 TRBV5-1 - few TGCGCCAGCAGCTCCCCGGGGGGTGGAAACACTGAAGCTTTCTTT CASSSPGGGNTEAFF
TRBJ2-7 TRBV11-2 TRBD2 many TGTGCCAGCAGCCCGGGACTACCTTTCGACGAGCAGTACTTC CASSPGLPFDEQYF
TRBJ2-5 TRBV12-3/TRBV12-4 TRBD2 many TGTGCCAGCAGTTTTCTAGGACTAGCGGGGGACCAAGAGACCCAGTACTTC CASSFLGLAGDQETQYF
TRBJ1-2 TRBV6-1 TRBD1 many TGTGCCAGCCGCCGGACAGGGGATGAATTCGGCTACACCTTC CASRRTGDEFGYTF
TRBJ2-5 TRBV7-2 - many TGTGCCAGCAGCTTAGTGCGGGCCGGCAGGGGTTATCGAGAGACCCAGTACTTC CASSLVRAGRGYRETQYF
TRBJ1-2 TRBV12-3/TRBV12-4 - many TGTGCCAGCAGTTGGCCAGGGGTGGGGGGCTACACCTTC CASSWPGVGGYTF
TRBJ1-6 TRBV10-3 - many TGTGCCATCAGTGAGTCGAAAAGCCCCAATTCACCCCTCCACTTT CAISESKSPNSPLHF
TRBJ2-5 TRBV7-3 TRBD2 many TGTGCCAGCAGCTGGGGACTAGCGCAAAAAGAGACCCAGTACTTC CASSWGLAQKETQYF
TRBJ2-2 TRBV11-2 TRBD1 - TGTGCCAGCAGTTCCTTGGGACAGTTTAGGACCGGGGAGCTGTTTTTT CASSSLGQFRTGELFF
TRBJ2-7 TRBV4-2 - many TGTGCCAGCAGCCTTTCCGGGACTGCCTCCTACGAGCAGTACTTC CASSLSGTASYEQYF
TRBJ1-1 TRBV7-9 TRBD1 - TGTGCCAGCAGCTTCTCTCGGGCAGGGGGGAGTGAAGCTTTCTTT CASSFSRAGGSEAFF
TRBJ2-7 TRBV19 - - TGTGCCAGTAGAGAGGGGGTCGAGCAGTACTTC CASREGVEQYF
TRBJ2-5 TRBV20-1 TRBD2 few TGCAGTGCTAGAAGGCGGGGGGGGGTTTTCCAAGAGACCCAGTACTTC CSARRRGGVFQETQYF
TRBJ1-2 TRBV10-3 TRBD1 many TGTGCCATCAGGCCCGGGACAGTCTATGGCTACACCTTC CAIRPGTVYGYTF
TRBJ1-5 TRBV7-2 - many TGTGCCAGCAGCTTAGCGGGCAGGGGCTATAGTCAGCCCCAGCATTTT CASSLAGRGYSQPQHF
TRBJ1-2 TRBV5-1 - - TGCGCCAGCAGCTTGGAAGGCAGCGCGGGAGGTGGCTACACCTTC CASSLEGSAGGGYTF
TRBJ2-6 TRBV10-3 TRBD1 many TGTGCCATTACGCAGACAGGGGGCTCTGGGGCCAACGTCCTGACTTTC CAITQTGGSGANVLTF
TRBJ2-5 TRBV5-8 TRBD2 many TGTGCCAGCAGCTCTGGGACTAGCGGGGTCGACGAGACCCAGTACTTC CASSSGTSGVDETQYF
TRBJ1-2 TRBV19 TRBD1 many TGTGCCAGTACCCTGGGACAGGCAGGCGGCTACACCTTC CASTLGQAGGYTF
TRBJ1-2 TRBV28 TRBD1 many TGTGCCAGCAGGAGGGGGCAGGGGTTTGGCTACACCTTC CASRRGQGFGYTF
TRBJ1-1 TRBV5-1 - many TGCGCCAGCAGCCCCTACCCAGGGACGAACACTGAAGCTTTCTTT CASSPYPGTNTEAFF
TRBJ1-1 TRBV2 TRBD1 many TGTGCCAGCAGGGCGACAGGGGGGAACACTGAAGCTTTCTTT CASRATGGNTEAFF
TRBJ2-2 TRBV29-1 - many TGCAGCGTTGAAGCTAAGGGGGAGAACACCGGGGAGCTGTTTTTT CSVEAKGENTGELFF
TRBJ2-2 TRBV12-3/TRBV12-4 TRBD1 - TGTGCCAGCAGTTTCCCAGGCGGGACAGGGGGCTCCGGGGAGCTGTTTTTT CASSFPGGTGGSGELFF
TRBJ2-5 TRBV11-2 - once TGTGCCAGCAGCTTAAATGGGCGGGAAAAAGAGACCCAGTACTTC CASSLNGREKETQYF
TRBJ1-5 TRBV6-5 - many TGTGCCAGCTGTTTCGGGGACCAGCCCCAGCATTTT CASCFGDQPQHF
TRBJ1-2 TRBV12-3/TRBV12-4 TRBD1 - TGTGCCAGCAGATCGACCGGGACAGCCTATGGCTACACCTTC CASRSTGTAYGYTF
TRBJ2-5 TRBV11-2 TRBD2 many TGTGCCAGCAGCCCCCGGGTAGCGGGGGCTCAAGAGACCCAGTACTTC CASSPRVAGAQETQYF
TRBJ1-5 TRBV9 - many TGTGCCAGCAGCGTAGGAGGGGCCTCCAATCAGCCCCAGCATTTT CASSVGGASNQPQHF
TRBJ1-2 TRBV6-5 TRBD1 many TGTGCCAGCAGTGTACCTCGGGACAGGGATGGCTACACCTTC CASSVPRDRDGYTF
TRBJ2-7 TRBV5-1 TRBD2 many TGCGCCAGCAGCTTCGGACTAGCGGGGGTATACGAGCAGTACTTC CASSFGLAGVYEQYF